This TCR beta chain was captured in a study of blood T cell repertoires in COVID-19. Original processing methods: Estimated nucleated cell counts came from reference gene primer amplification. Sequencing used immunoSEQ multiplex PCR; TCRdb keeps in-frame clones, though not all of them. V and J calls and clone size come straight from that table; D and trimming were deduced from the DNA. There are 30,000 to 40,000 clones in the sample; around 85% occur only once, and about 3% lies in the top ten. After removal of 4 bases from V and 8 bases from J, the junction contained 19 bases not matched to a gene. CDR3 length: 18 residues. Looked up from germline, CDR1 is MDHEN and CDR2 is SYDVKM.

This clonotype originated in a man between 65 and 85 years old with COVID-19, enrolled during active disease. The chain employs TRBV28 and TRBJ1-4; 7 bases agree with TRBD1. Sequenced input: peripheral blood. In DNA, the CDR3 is TGTGCCAGCAGTTCAACCGGACGGACAGGACCCATCGCGGAAAAACTGTTTTTT. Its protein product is CASSSTGRTGPIAEKLFF.